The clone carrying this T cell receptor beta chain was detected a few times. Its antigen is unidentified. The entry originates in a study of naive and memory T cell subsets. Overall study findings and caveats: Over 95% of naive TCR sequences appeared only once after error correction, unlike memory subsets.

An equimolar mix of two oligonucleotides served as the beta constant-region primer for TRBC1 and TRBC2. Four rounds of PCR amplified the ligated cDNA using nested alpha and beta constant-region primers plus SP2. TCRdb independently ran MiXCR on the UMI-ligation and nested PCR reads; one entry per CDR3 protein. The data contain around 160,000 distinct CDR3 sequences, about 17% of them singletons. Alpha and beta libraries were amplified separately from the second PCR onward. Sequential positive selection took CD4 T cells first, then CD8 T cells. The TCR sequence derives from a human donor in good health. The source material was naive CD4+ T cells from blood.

CDR3 protein: CSAGRTGLDVNTEAFF. The CDR3 nucleotides are TGCAGTGCTGGAAGGACAGGGCTGGATGTGAACACTGAAGCTTTCTTT. This chain connects TRBV20-1 to TRBJ1-1; 8 bases are shared with TRBD1. V trimming: 5 bases; J trimming: 0 bases; junction bases outside the gene matches: 11. Germline V gene sequence: CDR1 DFQATT, CDR2 SNEGSKA (reference sequence). This CDR3 has 16 amino acids.